These T cell receptor beta chains were read from a single sample in a study of blood T cell repertoires in COVID-19. Using immunoSEQ multiplex PCR, the repertoire was profiled, and TCRdb retains in-frame clones only, with some absent. This sample has roughly 120,000 clones, with 70% to 80% found just once. Sequenced sample: peripheral blood. These receptors originate from a human donor in a cohort sampled during active COVID-19. Both conserved end residues are part of each CDR3. The order of the fields is J gene, V gene, clone size, D gene, CDR3 DNA, CDR3 protein. D genes are given only for firm matches. Some rows mark clone size as missing; the rest say once, few, many or name a class of expanded clone.

TRBJ1-5	TRBV5-3	NA	TRBD1	TGTGCCAGAAGCTTTTGGACAGGGAAGGACCAGCCCCAGCATTTT	CARSFWTGKDQPQHF
TRBJ1-1	TRBV28	NA	NA	TGTGCCAGCAGTTCCAGGGGTGCCACTGAAGCTTTCTTT	CASSSRGATEAFF
TRBJ2-7	TRBV19	NA	NA	TGTGCCAGTAGTAAAGGAGAGGACATTCCCTACGAGCAGTACTTC	CASSKGEDIPYEQYF
TRBJ2-7	TRBV6-5	once	NA	TGTGCCAGCAGTTACTCGCAGGTCCCCTACGAGCAGTACTTC	CASSYSQVPYEQYF
TRBJ1-2	TRBV6-4	NA	NA	TGTGCCAGCAGCCTACACGGGACTAACTATGGCTACACCTTC	CASSLHGTNYGYTF
TRBJ2-7	TRBV2	NA	TRBD1	TGTGCCACCATGACAGGGCCCCTCTACGAGCAGTACTTC	CATMTGPLYEQYF
TRBJ2-7	TRBV10-3	NA	NA	TGTGCCATCAGCCCCGGGACTGCCCCTTCCGAGCAGTACTTC	CAISPGTAPSEQYF
TRBJ1-6	TRBV5-8	NA	NA	TGTGCCAGCAGTCAGAATCCCCTCCACTTT	CASSQNPLHF
TRBJ2-7	TRBV2	NA	TRBD1	TGTGCCAGCAGTGATAGGACAGGGGGGGGCGAGCAGTACTTC	CASSDRTGGGEQYF
TRBJ1-4	TRBV6-5	NA	NA	TGTGCCAGCAGTTACTCGATCGGGGGTGGGGAAAAACTGTTTTTT	CASSYSIGGGEKLFF
TRBJ1-5	TRBV3-1/TRBV3-2	once	TRBD1	TGTGCCAGCAGCCAGGCCGGGACAGGGAGCAATCAGCCCCAGCATTTT	CASSQAGTGSNQPQHF
TRBJ2-5	TRBV5-1	NA	NA	TGCGCCAGCAGCTCCGGGACAACCGAGAAAGAGACCCAGTACTTC	CASSSGTTEKETQYF
TRBJ2-7	TRBV4-1	NA	NA	TGCGCCAGCAGCCCCGGAAGAGGAGAGCAGTACTTC	CASSPGRGEQYF
TRBJ2-5	TRBV19	NA	TRBD1	TGTGCCAGTAGTAACTGGACAGGGGGCGCCGAAGAGACCCAGTACTTC	CASSNWTGGAEETQYF
TRBJ2-5	TRBV25-1	NA	NA	TGTGCCAGCAGTCCTTGGGGGGAGAGCCAAGAGACCCAGTACTTC	CASSPWGESQETQYF
TRBJ2-7	TRBV5-1	NA	NA	TGCGCCAGCAGCCCGGACATGGTCGGCGAGCAGTACTTC	CASSPDMVGEQYF
TRBJ1-2	TRBV11-2	NA	TRBD1	TGTGCCAGCAGCGACAGGGTTCGGTCTTTTTTAATGGACGGCTACACCTTC	CASSDRVRSFLMDGYTF
TRBJ1-2	TRBV19	NA	TRBD1	TGTGCCAGTAGTTTCGGGACAGGGAATGGCTACACCTTC	CASSFGTGNGYTF
TRBJ1-4	TRBV4-1	NA	TRBD1	TGCGCCAGCAGAGGGACAGGGTTCGGAACTAATGAAAAACTGTTTTTT	CASRGTGFGTNEKLFF
TRBJ1-2	TRBV9	NA	NA	TGTGCCAGCACCTCGGGGGGATCCCACTATGGCTACACCTTC	CASTSGGSHYGYTF
TRBJ2-7	TRBV28	NA	TRBD1	TGTGCCAGCAGCACCGGGACAGAAATCTACGAGCAGTACTTC	CASSTGTEIYEQYF
TRBJ1-3	TRBV7-2	NA	NA	TGTGCCAGCAGCTTAGAAATCCCGGGACTCACATTCTCTGGAAACACCATATATTTT	CASSLEIPGLTFSGNTIYF
TRBJ1-5	TRBV27	NA	TRBD1	TGTGCCAGCAGTTCTCAGGGGGCCCAGCCCCAGCATTTT	CASSSQGAQPQHF
TRBJ2-7	TRBV13	NA	TRBD1	TGTGCCAGCAGCTTTGCGAGGACAGGGGTAAGGTCCTACGAGCAGTACTTC	CASSFARTGVRSYEQYF
TRBJ2-7	TRBV4-2	few	TRBD1	TGTGCCAGCAGCCAAGAGGCCGCGACAGGGGTCGAGCAGTACTTC	CASSQEAATGVEQYF
TRBJ1-2	TRBV30	NA	NA	TGTGCCTGGACGGTGGGGCTCGGCTATGGCTACACCTTC	CAWTVGLGYGYTF
TRBJ2-1	TRBV6-6	NA	TRBD2	TGTGCCAGCCATAAGCGGGGGGCCTACAATGAGCAGTTCTTC	CASHKRGAYNEQFF
TRBJ1-5	TRBV5-1	NA	NA	TGCGCCAGCAGCCCGGGGGGGGAGCATCAGCCCCAGCATTTT	CASSPGGEHQPQHF
TRBJ2-7	TRBV19	NA	TRBD2	TGTGCCAGTAGTATGGGATCTAGCGGCGAGCAGTACTTC	CASSMGSSGEQYF
TRBJ1-2	TRBV28	NA	TRBD1	TGTGCCAGCAGTCTCATAGGCGGGACAGGGAAGATGGGCTACACCTTC	CASSLIGGTGKMGYTF
TRBJ1-6	TRBV27	NA	NA	TGTGCCAGCAGTCGTAGTCAGGGTGGATCACCCCTCCACTTT	CASSRSQGGSPLHF
TRBJ2-7	TRBV11-2	NA	TRBD1	TGTGCCAGCAGCTTAGATGGGACAGGGGACGAGCAGTACTTC	CASSLDGTGDEQYF
TRBJ2-2	TRBV9	NA	TRBD1	TGTGCCAGCAGCGGAGCGGACAGGTCCCCAGGGGAGCTGTTTTTT	CASSGADRSPGELFF
TRBJ1-3	TRBV2	NA	TRBD1	TGTGCCAGCACCGGGACAGGGAGCAACACCATATATTTT	CASTGTGSNTIYF
TRBJ1-6	TRBV7-2	NA	NA	TGTGCCAGCAGCTCCTTCCTTGGTGCGCCCCTCCACTTT	CASSSFLGAPLHF
TRBJ2-7	TRBV15	NA	TRBD1	TGTGCCACCAGCAGGGACAGGGGAGACGAGCAGTACTTC	CATSRDRGDEQYF
TRBJ2-5	TRBV5-4	few	NA	TGTGCCAGCAGCCCGGGCCGAGGGGAGACCCAGTACTTC	CASSPGRGETQYF
TRBJ2-7	TRBV2	NA	NA	TGTGCCAGCAGTTTGGGGACTTACGAGCAGTACTTC	CASSLGTYEQYF
TRBJ2-7	TRBV25-1	NA	NA	TGTGCCAGCACCCCCGTTGAAAGCACCTACGAGCAGTACTTC	CASTPVESTYEQYF
TRBJ1-5	TRBV6-2/TRBV6-3	NA	NA	TGTGCCAGCAGTTACGCGAAGTGGAATCAGCCCCAGCATTTT	CASSYAKWNQPQHF
TRBJ2-7	TRBV27	once	TRBD1	TGTGCCAGCAGTTTCTCGACAGGGTTCATTCTCGAGCAGTACTTC	CASSFSTGFILEQYF
TRBJ2-5	TRBV27	NA	NA	TGTGCCAGCAGTCTCGGGGTATCATCAGAGACCCAGTACTTC	CASSLGVSSETQYF
TRBJ1-1	TRBV28	NA	TRBD1	TGTGCCAGCAGTTTATGGGCCGGGACAGGGTCAATGAACACTGAAGCTTTCTTT	CASSLWAGTGSMNTEAFF
TRBJ1-6	TRBV19	NA	TRBD1	TGTGCCAGTAGTACTCTAAAGGACAGGGGCAATTCACCCCTCCACTTT	CASSTLKDRGNSPLHF
TRBJ2-7	TRBV18	NA	TRBD1	TGTGCCAGCTCACCTCCGGGACAGGGGGCATACGAGCAGTACTTC	CASSPPGQGAYEQYF
TRBJ2-7	TRBV6-2/TRBV6-3	NA	TRBD2	TGTGCCAGCAGCCCCGGGGGGCGCGGGAGGCCCTACGAGCAGTACTTC	CASSPGGRGRPYEQYF
TRBJ2-7	TRBV5-1	NA	NA	TGCGCCAGCAGCTTGGGGGGAAGAGGGTCCTACGAGCAGTACTTC	CASSLGGRGSYEQYF
TRBJ2-7	TRBV6-1	NA	TRBD2	TGTGCCAGCAGTGAAGAAGGTAGCGGGAGTTACGAGCAGTACTTC	CASSEEGSGSYEQYF
TRBJ1-1	TRBV7-2	NA	TRBD1	TGTGCCAGCAGCTTAAGACAGGGGACTGAAGCTTTCTTT	CASSLRQGTEAFF
TRBJ2-7	TRBV29-1	once	NA	TGCAGCGTTGAATCTGACACTAGCTACGAGCAGTACTTC	CSVESDTSYEQYF
TRBJ2-7	TRBV6-1	NA	NA	TGTGCCAGCAGTGAAGCGGGCAGGGGGGCCTACGAGCAGTACTTC	CASSEAGRGAYEQYF
TRBJ2-1	TRBV27	few	TRBD2	TGTGCCAGCAGTTTGAACGGGAGGGCGTCCTACAATGAGCAGTTCTTC	CASSLNGRASYNEQFF
TRBJ1-2	TRBV2	NA	NA	TGTGCCGGATGGGAGGGGTCAAACTATGGCTACACCTTC	CAGWEGSNYGYTF
TRBJ1-2	TRBV18	NA	NA	TGTGCCAGCTCACCATCTCCGGGGATTTCCTATGGCTACACCTTC	CASSPSPGISYGYTF